A selection of T cell receptor beta chains follows, all from one sample in a study of control samples from healthy donors and cancer patients. The data were produced by immunoSEQ multiplex PCR, yet TCRdb's version contains in-frame clones alone and is incomplete. The sample lists around 93,000 clones; roughly 92% were seen once. The sample taken for sequencing was blood. These TCRs come from a human donor in good health. The donor label of this sample is uncertain. Both conserved end residues are part of each CDR3. Fields, in order: V gene, clone size, D gene, J gene, CDR3 protein, CDR3 DNA. The D gene is left open where the match is weak. A row's size may be missing; if present it is once, few, many or a size class.

TRBV28,.,.,TRBJ2-6,CASIGAVTNVLTF,TGTGCCAGCATCGGGGCAGTGACCAACGTCCTGACTTTC
TRBV7-2,.,.,TRBJ1-5,CASSLAVGQPQHF,TGTGCCAGCAGCTTAGCGGTGGGTCAGCCCCAGCATTTT
TRBV18,.,TRBD1,TRBJ2-2,CASSPARGNTGELFF,TGTGCCAGCTCACCCGCCAGGGGGAATACCGGGGAGCTGTTTTTT
TRBV6-2/TRBV6-3,.,.,TRBJ1-1,CASSRPGTMNTEAFF,TGTGCCAGCAGCCGACCCGGGACCATGAACACTGAAGCTTTCTTT
TRBV5-8,.,.,TRBJ2-1,CASSAGRKTYNEQFF,TGTGCCAGCAGCGCGGGACGCAAAACCTACAATGAGCAGTTCTTC
TRBV6-1,.,.,TRBJ1-1,CASSEQVGRRTEAFF,TGTGCCAGCAGTGAACAAGTGGGGCGCAGGACTGAAGCTTTCTTT
TRBV7-2,.,.,TRBJ1-2,CASSQGGIASYGYTF,TGTGCCAGCAGCCAAGGGGGAATAGCCTCCTATGGCTACACCTTC
TRBV6-1,.,.,TRBJ2-3,CASSEAGGLTDTQYF,TGTGCCAGCAGTGAAGCGGGGGGTCTCACAGATACGCAGTATTTT
TRBV30,.,.,TRBJ1-1,CAWGGPKGTEAFF,TGTGCCTGGGGGGGGCCAAAAGGGACTGAAGCTTTCTTT
TRBV15,.,.,TRBJ2-7,CATSSTGRGSSRHEQYF,TGTGCCACCAGCAGTACGGGCAGGGGTTCTTCTCGCCACGAGCAGTACTTC
TRBV12-5,.,.,TRBJ1-5,CASGSDQPQHF,TGTGCTAGTGGTTCAGATCAGCCCCAGCATTTT
TRBV25-1,.,.,TRBJ1-5,CASRVGNQPQHF,TGTGCCAGCAGGGTAGGCAATCAGCCCCAGCATTTT
TRBV15,.,TRBD1,TRBJ2-3,CATSNRDRVTDTQYF,TGTGCCACCAGCAACCGGGACAGGGTGACAGATACGCAGTATTTT
TRBV19,.,.,TRBJ1-3,CATQDVSSGNTIYF,TGTGCCACCCAGGACGTAAGCTCTGGAAACACCATATATTTT
TRBV24-1,.,.,TRBJ1-2,CACSGGADLGYTF,TGTGCCTGCTCCGGGGGGGCGGACCTCGGCTACACCTTC
TRBV10-3,.,.,TRBJ1-1,CAIRAGSYTEAFF,TGTGCCATCAGAGCAGGGAGTTACACTGAAGCTTTCTTT
TRBV3-1/TRBV3-2,.,.,TRBJ2-2,CASSLLNTGELFF,TGTGCCAGCAGCCTCCTAAACACCGGGGAGCTGTTTTTT
TRBV4-2,.,.,TRBJ2-3,CASSQDWNTQYF,TGTGCCAGCAGCCAAGACTGGAATACGCAGTATTTT
TRBV21-1,.,.,TRBJ2-5,CASSKAPGRGCKETQYF,TGTGCCAGCAGCAAAGCTCCCGGCAGGGGGTGTAAGGAGACCCAGTACTTC
TRBV9,.,TRBD1,TRBJ1-1,CASSVTGTVTEAFF,TGTGCCAGCAGTGTTACCGGGACAGTCACTGAAGCTTTCTTT
TRBV5-1,.,.,TRBJ2-2,CASREAGGVMAGELFF,TGCGCCAGCCGGGAGGCAGGGGGCGTGATGGCCGGGGAGCTGTTTTTT
TRBV4-2,few,TRBD1,TRBJ1-5,CASSQAFDRAASNQPQHF,TGTGCCAGCAGCCAAGCTTTCGACAGGGCCGCAAGCAATCAGCCCCAGCATTTT
TRBV19,.,.,TRBJ2-7,CASSTSDSKSYEQYF,TGTGCCAGTAGCACCTCGGACAGCAAATCCTACGAGCAGTACTTC
TRBV6-2/TRBV6-3,.,.,TRBJ1-5,CASSYVGMEPQHF,TGTGCCAGCAGTTACGTAGGGATGGAGCCCCAGCATTTT
TRBV19,.,.,TRBJ2-2,CASSTLESPGELFF,TGTGCCAGTAGTACATTAGAAAGCCCCGGGGAGCTGTTTTTT
TRBV23-1,.,.,TRBJ1-5,CASSPRGVPLPQHF,TGCGCCAGCAGCCCCCGGGGGGTACCCCTGCCCCAGCATTTT